The present T cell receptor beta chain was sequenced within a study of somatic mutations in cytotoxic T cells in rheumatoid arthritis. This clone was detected only a few times. Its cognate antigen is unknown. Study-level findings and limits: Between rheumatoid arthritis patients and age-matched healthy controls, CD8+ T-cell clonality showed no significant difference. The identity of the antigens targeted by the expanded CD8+ clones remained unknown.

TCRdb's copy holds only in-frame clones and misses some; the assay was immunoSEQ multiplex PCR. The sample contains about 20,000 clones, around 79% of which appear only once. The CDR3 covers 13 residues. The V end was cut by 2 bases, the J end by 3 bases, with 5 bases between. Germline lookup yields CDR1 LNHNV and CDR2 YYDKDF (reference sequence). This receptor was obtained from an adult with rheumatoid arthritis. Sample: CD8+ T cells sorted from blood. The gene calls are TRBV15 and TRBJ1-5; D gene uncertain. CDR3 in DNA: TGTGCCACCAGCAGACAGGTCAATCAGCCCCAGCATTTT. Encoded protein: CATSRQVNQPQHF. Full variable domain (rest looked up from reference TRBV15 and TRBJ1-5): DAMVIQNPRYQVTQFGKPVTLSCSQTLNHNVMYWYQQKSSQAPKLLFHYYDKDFNNEADTPDNFQSRRPNTSFCFLDIRSPGLGDTAMYLCATSRQVNQPQHFGDGTRLSIL.